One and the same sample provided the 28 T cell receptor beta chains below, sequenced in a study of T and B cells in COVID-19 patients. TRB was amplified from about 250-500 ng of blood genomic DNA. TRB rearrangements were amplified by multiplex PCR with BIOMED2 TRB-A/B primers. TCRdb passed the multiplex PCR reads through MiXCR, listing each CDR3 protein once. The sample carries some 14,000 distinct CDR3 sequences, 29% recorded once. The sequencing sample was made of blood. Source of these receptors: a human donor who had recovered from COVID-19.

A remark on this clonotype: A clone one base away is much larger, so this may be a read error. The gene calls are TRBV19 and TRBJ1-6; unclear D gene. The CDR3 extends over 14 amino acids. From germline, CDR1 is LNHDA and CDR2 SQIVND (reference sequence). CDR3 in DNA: TGTGCCAGTTGCTACGGCTCTAGGAATTCACCCCACCACTTT. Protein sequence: CASCYGSRNSPHHF.

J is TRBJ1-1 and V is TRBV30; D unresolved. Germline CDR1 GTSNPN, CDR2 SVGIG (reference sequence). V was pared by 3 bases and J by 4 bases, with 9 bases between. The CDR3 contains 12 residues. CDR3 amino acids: CAWSSWGTEAFF. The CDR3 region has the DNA TGTGCCTGGAGCTCCTGGGGCACTGAAGCTTTCTTT.

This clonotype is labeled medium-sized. The CDR3 nucleotides are TGTGCCAGCCTCGAGGGCGGTACGCAGTATTTT. It codes for CASLEGGTQYF. This rearrangement joins TRBV27 to TRBJ2-3; perhaps TRBD2 as D (5 bases). Germline lookup yields CDR1 MNHEY and CDR2 SMNVEV (reference sequence). This CDR3 contains 11 residues. V was cut by 8 bases and J by 8 bases, with 11 bases left in between.

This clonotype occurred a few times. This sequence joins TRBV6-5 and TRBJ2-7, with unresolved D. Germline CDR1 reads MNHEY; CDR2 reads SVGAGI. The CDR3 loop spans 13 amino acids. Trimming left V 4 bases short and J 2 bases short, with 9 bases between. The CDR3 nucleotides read TGTGCCAGCAGTTCCACTTTTCCCTACGAGCAGTACTTC. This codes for CASSSTFPYEQYF.

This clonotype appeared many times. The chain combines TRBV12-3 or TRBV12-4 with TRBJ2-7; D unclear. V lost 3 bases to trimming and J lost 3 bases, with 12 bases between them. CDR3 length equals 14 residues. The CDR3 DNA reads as TGTGCCAGCAGTTTCTCTAGGCTACACTACGAGCAGTACTTC. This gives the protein CASSFSRLHYEQYF.

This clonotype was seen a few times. This chain's CDR3 is CASSPPALTSGNTIYF. The CDR3, as DNA: TGTGCCAGCTCACCCCCGGCACTCACCTCTGGAAACACCATATATTTT. The genes are TRBV18 and TRBJ1-3, with D hard to call. The V and J ends lost 3 bases and 0 bases respectively, with 12 bases between them. Germline loops: CDR1 KGHSH, CDR2 LQKENI. The CDR3 has 16 residues.

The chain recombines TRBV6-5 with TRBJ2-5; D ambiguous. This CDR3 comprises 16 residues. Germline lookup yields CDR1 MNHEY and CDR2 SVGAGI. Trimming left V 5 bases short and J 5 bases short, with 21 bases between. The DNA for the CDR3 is TGTGCCAGCAGTCCAAACCCGGGCCCCCTGGGGGAGACCCAGTACTTC. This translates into CASSPNPGPLGETQYF.

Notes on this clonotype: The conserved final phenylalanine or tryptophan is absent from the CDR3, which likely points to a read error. The CDR3 here is CASSLKGMGTQETQYL. The CDR3 nucleotides read TGCGCCAGCAGCTTGAAGGGGATGGGGACCCAAGAGACCCAGTACTTG. The chain couples TRBV5-1 to TRBJ2-5, with D perhaps being TRBD1 or TRBD2 (5 bases each). The CDR3 is 16 residues long. Deletions cut 1 base from V and 1 base from J, with 14 bases between. Per the germline V gene, CDR1 is SGHRS and CDR2 is YFSETQ.

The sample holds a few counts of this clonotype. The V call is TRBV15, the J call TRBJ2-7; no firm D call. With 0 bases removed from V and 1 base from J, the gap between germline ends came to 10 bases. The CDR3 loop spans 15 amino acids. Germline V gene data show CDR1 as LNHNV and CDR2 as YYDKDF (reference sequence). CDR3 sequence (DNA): TGTGCCACCAGCAGAGATAGAGAAAGGTCCTACGAGCAGTACTTC. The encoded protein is CATSRDRERSYEQYF.

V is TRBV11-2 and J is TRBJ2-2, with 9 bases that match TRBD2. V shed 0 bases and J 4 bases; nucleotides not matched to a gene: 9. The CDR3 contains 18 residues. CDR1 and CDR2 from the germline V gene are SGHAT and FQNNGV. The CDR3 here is CASSLEVLAGIPTGELFF. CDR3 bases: TGTGCCAGCAGCTTAGAGGTCCTAGCGGGGATACCCACCGGGGAGCTGTTTTTT.

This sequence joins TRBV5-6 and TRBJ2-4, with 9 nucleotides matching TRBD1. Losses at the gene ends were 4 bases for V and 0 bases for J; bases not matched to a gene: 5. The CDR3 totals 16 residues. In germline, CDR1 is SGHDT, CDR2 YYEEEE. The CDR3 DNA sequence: TGTGCCAGCAGCCCCTACAGGGGGCAAGCCAAAAACATTCAGTACTTC. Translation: CASSPYRGQAKNIQYF. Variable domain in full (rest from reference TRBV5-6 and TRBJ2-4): DAGVTQSPTHLIKTRGQQVTLRCSPKSGHDTVSWYQQALGQGPQFIFQYYEEEERQRGNFPDRFSGHQFPNYSSELNVNALLLGDSALYLCASSPYRGQAKNIQYFGAGTRLSVL.

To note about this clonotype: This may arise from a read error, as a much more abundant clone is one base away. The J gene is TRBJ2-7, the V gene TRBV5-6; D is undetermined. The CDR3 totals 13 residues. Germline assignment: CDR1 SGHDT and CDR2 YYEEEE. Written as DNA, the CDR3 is TGTGCCAGAAGCTTGGGGTTTTACTACGAGCAGTACTTC. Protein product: CARSLGFYYEQYF.

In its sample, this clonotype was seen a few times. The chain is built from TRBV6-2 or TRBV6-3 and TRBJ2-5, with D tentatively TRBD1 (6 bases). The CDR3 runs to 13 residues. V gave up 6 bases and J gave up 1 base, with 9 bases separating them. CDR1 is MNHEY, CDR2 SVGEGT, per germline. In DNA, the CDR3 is TGTGCCAGCAGGGGGGACACCCAAGAGACCCAGTACTTC. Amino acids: CASRGDTQETQYF.

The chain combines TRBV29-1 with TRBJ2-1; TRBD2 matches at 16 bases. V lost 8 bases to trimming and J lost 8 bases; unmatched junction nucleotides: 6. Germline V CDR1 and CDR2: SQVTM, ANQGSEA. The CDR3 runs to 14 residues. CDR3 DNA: TGCAGCCGAGGGGGACTAGCGGGAGGGTATGAGCAGTTCTTC. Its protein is CSRGGLAGGYEQFF.

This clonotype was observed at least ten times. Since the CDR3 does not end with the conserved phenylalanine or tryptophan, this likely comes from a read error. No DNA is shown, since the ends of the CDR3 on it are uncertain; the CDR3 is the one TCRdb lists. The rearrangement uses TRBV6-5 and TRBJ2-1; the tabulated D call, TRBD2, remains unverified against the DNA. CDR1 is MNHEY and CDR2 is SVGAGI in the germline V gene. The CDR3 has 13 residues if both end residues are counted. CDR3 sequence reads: CASSKSPPRLEAV.

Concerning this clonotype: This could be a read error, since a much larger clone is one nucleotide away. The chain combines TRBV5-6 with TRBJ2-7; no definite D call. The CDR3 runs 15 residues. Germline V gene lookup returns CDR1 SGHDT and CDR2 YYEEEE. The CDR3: CASSHSLYLTYELYF. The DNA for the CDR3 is TGTGCCAGCAGTCACAGTCTGTACCTCACCTACGAGCTGTACTTC.

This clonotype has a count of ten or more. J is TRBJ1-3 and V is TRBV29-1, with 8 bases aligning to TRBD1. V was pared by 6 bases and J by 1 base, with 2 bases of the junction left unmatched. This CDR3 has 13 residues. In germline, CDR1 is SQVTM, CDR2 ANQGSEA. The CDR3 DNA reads TGCAGCGTCGGGGACAGGTCTGGAAACACCATATATTTT. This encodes CSVGDRSGNTIYF.

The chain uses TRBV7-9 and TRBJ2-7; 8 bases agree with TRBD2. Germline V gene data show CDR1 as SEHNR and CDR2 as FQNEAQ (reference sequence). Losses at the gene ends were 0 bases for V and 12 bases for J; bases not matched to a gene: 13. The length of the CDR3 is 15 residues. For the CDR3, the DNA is TGTGCCAGCAGCTTAGCCGGGCTGGTAGCGGGATCCAGGTACTTC. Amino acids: CASSLAGLVAGSRYF.

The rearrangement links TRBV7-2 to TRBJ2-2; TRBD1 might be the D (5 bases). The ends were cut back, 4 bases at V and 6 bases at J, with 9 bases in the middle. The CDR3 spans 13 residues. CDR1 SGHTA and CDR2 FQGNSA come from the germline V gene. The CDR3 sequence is CASSSSRAGELFF. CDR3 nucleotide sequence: TGTGCCAGCAGCTCCTCCAGGGCCGGGGAGCTGTTTTTT.

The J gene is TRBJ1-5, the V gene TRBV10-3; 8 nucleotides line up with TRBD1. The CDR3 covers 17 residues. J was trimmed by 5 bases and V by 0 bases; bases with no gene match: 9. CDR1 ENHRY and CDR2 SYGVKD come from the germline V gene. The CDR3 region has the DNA TGTGCCATCAGTGAGTCGAAGGCCTTACAGGGGGATCAGCCCCAGCATTTT. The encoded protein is CAISESKALQGDQPQHF.

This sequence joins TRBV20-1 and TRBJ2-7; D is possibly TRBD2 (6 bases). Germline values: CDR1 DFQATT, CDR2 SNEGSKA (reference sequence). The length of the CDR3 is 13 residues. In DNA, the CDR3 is TGCAGCGCGGGGCCCGGGGTTGCCTACGAGCAGTACTTC. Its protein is CSAGPGVAYEQYF.

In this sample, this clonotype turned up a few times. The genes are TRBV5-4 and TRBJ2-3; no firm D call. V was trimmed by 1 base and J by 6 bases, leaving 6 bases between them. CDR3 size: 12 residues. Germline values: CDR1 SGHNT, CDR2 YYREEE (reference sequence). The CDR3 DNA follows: TGTGCCAGCAGCTTGCAAGGGGATACGCAGTATTTT. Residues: CASSLQGDTQYF.

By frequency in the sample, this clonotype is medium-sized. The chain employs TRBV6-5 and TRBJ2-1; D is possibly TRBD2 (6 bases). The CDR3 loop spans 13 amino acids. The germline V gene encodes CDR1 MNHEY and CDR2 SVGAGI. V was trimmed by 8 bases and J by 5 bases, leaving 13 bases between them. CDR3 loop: CASSRDFNNEQFF. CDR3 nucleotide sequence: TGTGCCAGCTCTCGGGACTTTAACAATGAGCAGTTCTTC.

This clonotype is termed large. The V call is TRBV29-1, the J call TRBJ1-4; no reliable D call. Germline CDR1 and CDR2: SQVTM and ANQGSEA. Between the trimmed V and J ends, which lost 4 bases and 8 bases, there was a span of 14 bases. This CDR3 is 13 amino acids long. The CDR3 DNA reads TGCAGCGTTGTAGGGCAGAGGGAGGAAAAACTGTTTTTT. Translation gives CSVVGQREEKLFF.

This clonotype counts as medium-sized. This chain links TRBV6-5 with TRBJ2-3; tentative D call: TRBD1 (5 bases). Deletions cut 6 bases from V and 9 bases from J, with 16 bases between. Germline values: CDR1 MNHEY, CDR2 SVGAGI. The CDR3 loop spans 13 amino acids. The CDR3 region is CASSRLRVATQYF. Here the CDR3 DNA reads TGTGCCAGCAGCCGACTCAGGGTGGCAACGCAGTATTTT.

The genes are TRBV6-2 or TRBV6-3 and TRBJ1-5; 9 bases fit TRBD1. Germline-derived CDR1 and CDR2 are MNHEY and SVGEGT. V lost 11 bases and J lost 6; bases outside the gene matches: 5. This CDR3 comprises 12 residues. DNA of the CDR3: TGTGCCGGGGGACAGGGCGGTCAGCCCCAGCATTTT. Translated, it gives CAGGQGGQPQHF.

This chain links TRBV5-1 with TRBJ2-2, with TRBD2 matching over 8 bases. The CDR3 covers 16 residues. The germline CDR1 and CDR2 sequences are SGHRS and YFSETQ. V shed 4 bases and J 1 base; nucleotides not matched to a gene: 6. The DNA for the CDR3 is TGCGCCAGCAGCCCCCGGGCGGGGGGGAACACCGGGGAGCTGTTTTTT. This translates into CASSPRAGGNTGELFF.

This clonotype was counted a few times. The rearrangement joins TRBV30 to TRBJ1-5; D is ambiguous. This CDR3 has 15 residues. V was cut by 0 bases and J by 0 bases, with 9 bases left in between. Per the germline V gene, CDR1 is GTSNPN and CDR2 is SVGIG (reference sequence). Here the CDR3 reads CAWSVGGNSNQPQHF. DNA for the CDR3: TGTGCCTGGAGTGTTGGCGGAAATAGCAATCAGCCCCAGCATTTT.